The source of this TCR beta chain is a study of CD8+CD57+ T cells in acquired aplastic anemia. TCR beta VDJ combinations and CDR3 sequences were profiled from genomic DNA. Using its own MiXCR run on the reads, TCRdb lists one record per CDR3 protein. The data hold about half a million distinct CDR3 sequences, with around 30% observed a single time. The V and J ends lost 6 bases and 6 bases, in that order; junction bases with no gene match: 7. CDR1 and CDR2 from the germline V gene are SGHAT and FQNNGV. There are 14 residues in the CDR3. In patients chosen for sequencing, flow cytometry had shown CD8+CD57+ cell expansion.

The gene calls are TRBV11-2 and TRBJ1-3, with 8 bases matching TRBD1. The origin of this receptor is a human donor with aplastic anemia. Sequenced sample: sorted CD4+, CD8+, or CD8+CD57+ T cells (not recorded which) from PBMCs. The CDR3 nucleotides are TGTGCCAGCAGGCAGGGGGCTAGAGAAAACACCATATATTTT. This sequence encodes CASRQGARENTIYF.